The 27 T cell receptor beta chains given below trace back to one sample, sequenced in a study of regulatory T cells in long-lasting Graves disease listed by TCRdb under 2021. The receptor library was made with multiplex PCR. Sequencing took place on an Illumina HiSeq 4000. TCR beta libraries were built with iRepertoire HTBI primers and Arm-PCR amplification of CDR3 regions. TCRdb itself trimmed the public reads at Q25 with fastp, ran MiXCR and retained productive beta chains. Duplicate CDR3 protein sequences are folded into a single record with the most common DNA and genes. A total of 450,000 to 650,000 distinct CDR3 sequences appear in this sample, 15% to 20% of them only once. The ten largest clones take up approximately 25% of the sample. The time point label for this specimen denotes: newly diagnosed GD, antithyroid drugs for less than 3 months. RNA was extracted from PBMCs in TRIzol for both TCR sequencing and RNA sequencing.

These data also featured in a second study, about T cells in Graves' hyperthyroidism and ophthalmopathy.

The sequencing used peripheral blood mononuclear cells (PBMCs), collected at new diagnosis, from a patient treated with antithyroid drugs. The receptors stem from a woman aged 35-60 years with Graves disease. Donor details come from another sample of the same person, matched by shared clones.

This clonotype has a handful of counts. This chain joins TRBV19 and TRBJ1-5, with D possibly matching TRBD1 (6 bases). V lost 3 bases, J lost 1 base, and 7 bases lay in between. Germline V CDR1 and CDR2: LNHDA, SQIVND (reference sequence). The CDR3 spans 14 residues. The CDR3: CASSMRGSNQPQHF. CDR3 sequence (DNA): TGTGCCAGTAGTATGAGGGGGAGCAATCAGCCCCAGCATTTT.

Ten or more counts support this clonotype. The junction differs from germline at one of its ends, possibly a read error. V and J are TRBV6-1 and TRBJ2-7, with D perhaps TRBD1 (6 bases). The germline V gene has CDR1 MNHNS and CDR2 SASEGT. The CDR3 sequence is 13 residues long. CDR3 amino acids: CASSGTVSYGQYF. The CDR3 region has the DNA TGTGCCAGCAGTGGGACAGTCTCCTACGGGCAGTACTTC.

There are a few counts of this clonotype. The rearrangement joins TRBV10-3 to TRBJ2-5; the match to TRBD1 covers 10 bases. The CDR3 has 13 amino acids. V was clipped by 10 bases and J by 5 bases; unmatched bases: 7. Germline CDR1 reads ENHRY; CDR2 reads SYGVKD. CDR3 residues: CATRQGAEETQYF. Written as DNA, the CDR3 is TGTGCCACTAGACAGGGGGCTGAGGAGACCCAGTACTTC.

On this clonotype: A single base is all that separates this from a far larger clone, so a read error is likely. The chain links TRBV6-4 to TRBJ2-5; TRBD1 is a possible D gene (6 bases). Germline CDR1 MRHNA, CDR2 SNTAGT. The CDR3 loop spans 14 amino acids. V lost 11 bases and J 2 bases, leaving 18 bases between the germline ends. The CDR3 region has the DNA TGTGCCGGCGTGCTGGACAGAAGTCAAGAGACCCAGTACTTC. It translates to CAGVLDRSQETQYF.

This clonotype was observed many times. The rearrangement links TRBV20-1 to TRBJ2-2, with 7 bases that match TRBD2. Germline lookup yields CDR1 DFQATT and CDR2 SNEGSKA (reference sequence). The CDR3 is 15 amino acids. V lost 0 bases to trimming and J lost 2 bases; unmatched junction nucleotides: 3. As DNA, the CDR3 is TGCAGTGCTAGAGATCCTAGCGGTAACACCGGGGAGCTGTTTTTT. It specifies CSARDPSGNTGELFF.

This clonotype has just a few counts. The genes are TRBV2 and TRBJ1-2; 8 nucleotides agree with TRBD1. The CDR3 consists of 14 residues. CDR1 and CDR2 from the germline V gene are SNHLY and FYNNEI. V dropped 6 bases and J dropped 8; count of bases not matched to a gene: 11. As DNA, the CDR3 is TGTGCCAGCAGCGCCGGGACAGGATATTCAGGCTACACCTTC. Protein product: CASSAGTGYSGYTF.

This clonotype occurred a few times. The J gene is TRBJ2-3, the V gene TRBV19; D gene unclear. The CDR3 loop spans 14 amino acids. The V gene's germline CDR1 is LNHDA and CDR2 SQIVND (reference sequence). Trimming stripped 0 bases from V and 0 bases from J, with 4 bases between. In DNA, the CDR3 is TGTGCCAGTAGTATAGACAGTAGCACAGATACGCAGTATTTT. Translation gives CASSIDSSTDTQYF.

This clonotype was counted ten times or more. The chain has TRBV18 and TRBJ2-5; D not certain. The CDR3 consists of 13 residues. The V gene lost 1 base and the J gene lost 1 base, with 4 bases spanning the gap. CDR1 is KGHSH, CDR2 LQKENI, per germline. CDR3 DNA: TGTGCCAGCTCACCACTGCCCCAAGAGACCCAGTACTTC. Protein sequence: CASSPLPQETQYF.

This clonotype was observed at least ten times. J is TRBJ1-1 and V is TRBV5-5; D not certain. The CDR3 has 13 residues. Germline V gene data show CDR1 as SGHKS and CDR2 as YYEKEE (reference sequence). V was cut by 3 bases and J by 7 bases, with 13 bases left in between. The CDR3 DNA reads as TGTGCCAGCAGCTATGACAACCTCGGTGAAGCTTTCTTT. Residues: CASSYDNLGEAFF.

This clonotype was detected ten times or more. The chain has TRBV15 and TRBJ2-7; D assignment may be TRBD1 or TRBD2 (5 bases each). V was cut by 0 bases and J by 7 bases, with 13 bases left in between. This CDR3 has 14 amino acids. The germline CDR1 and CDR2 sequences are LNHNV and YYDKDF (reference sequence). As DNA, the CDR3 is TGTGCCACCAGCAGAGATATCGGGGACGATGAGCAGTACTTC. It encodes CATSRDIGDDEQYF.

This clonotype came up many times. The V and J genes are TRBV2 and TRBJ1-6, with D perhaps matching TRBD1 (5 bases). This CDR3 is 16 amino acids long. Per germline, CDR1 SNHLY and CDR2 FYNNEI. Trimming pared 5 bases from V and 10 bases from J, leaving 21 bases between. The CDR3 region is CASSYALQADKSPLHF. The CDR3 nucleotides read TGTGCCAGCAGTTACGCGCTACAGGCCGACAAGTCACCCCTCCACTTT.

This clonotype was recorded many times. The V call is TRBV12-3 or TRBV12-4, the J call TRBJ2-1; TRBD2 might be the D (7 bases). The CDR3 is made up of 20 amino acids. Trimming left V 6 bases short and J 0 bases short, with 27 bases between. The CDR3 region has the DNA TGTGCCAGCAGCTCCGCCTGGGGGGGCTGGAGCGGCGGCTCCTACAATGAGCAGTTCTTC. Its translation is CASSSAWGGWSGGSYNEQFF.

This clonotype showed up many times. This chain joins TRBV27 and TRBJ2-7; D unresolved. V was shortened by 3 bases and J by 2 bases, with 11 bases between the two germline ends. The germline CDR1 and CDR2 sequences are MNHEY and SMNVEV (reference sequence). The length of the CDR3 is 14 residues. The CDR3 DNA reads TGTGCCAGCAGTTTGATTGGGAATACCTACGAGCAGTACTTC. Protein product: CASSLIGNTYEQYF.

This clonotype has ten or more counts. This chain links TRBV20-1 with TRBJ1-2; D gene ambiguous. This CDR3 is 13 amino acids long. The germline V and J ends were trimmed by 6 bases and 4 bases, with 15 bases remaining between them. Per germline, CDR1 DFQATT and CDR2 SNEGSKA (reference sequence). CDR3: CSAYLGAGYGYTF. The CDR3 DNA sequence: TGCAGTGCCTATCTCGGAGCGGGCTATGGCTACACCTTC.

A word on this clonotype: A much larger clone differs by one base, so this may be a read error. Given the absence of the conserved phenylalanine or tryptophan at the CDR3 end, a read error is likely. The chain couples TRBV19 to TRBJ1-1; TRBD1 is a possible D gene (5 bases). CDR1 LNHDA and CDR2 SQIVND come from the germline V gene (reference sequence). The CDR3 is made up of 14 amino acids. V lost 4 bases, J lost 10 bases, and 19 bases lay in between. The CDR3 spells CASSREGRLERAFL. CDR3 DNA sequence: TGTGCCAGTAGTAGGGAGGGGAGGCTCGAAAGAGCTTTCCTT.

This clonotype showed up just a few times. The J gene is TRBJ2-1, the V gene TRBV27, with TRBD1 matching over 7 bases. CDR1 and CDR2 from the germline V gene are MNHEY and SMNVEV (reference sequence). Trimming took 4 bases from V and 7 from J; bases not matched to a gene: 13. The CDR3 sequence is 16 residues long. For the CDR3, the DNA is TGTGCCAGCAGTTACGGACTCCGGGACAGATGGAATGAGCAGTTCTTC. The encoded protein is CASSYGLRDRWNEQFF.

This clonotype was detected only a few times. The V call is TRBV27, the J call TRBJ1-1; D gene unclear. The CDR3 has 19 residues. The V end was cut by 0 bases, the J end by 2 bases, with 22 bases between. The germline V gene has CDR1 MNHEY and CDR2 SMNVEV (reference sequence). The chain's CDR3 is CASSLSFVGLPSGNTEAFF. The CDR3 DNA follows: TGTGCCAGCAGTTTATCGTTTGTCGGACTGCCCTCAGGAAACACTGAAGCTTTCTTT.

The chain has TRBV10-2 and TRBJ1-2; 7 nucleotides align to TRBD1. The CDR3 totals 18 residues. Trimming removed 1 base from V and 4 bases from J; junction bases left unmatched: 15. The germline CDR1 and CDR2 sequences are WSHSY and SAAADI. The CDR3 DNA is TGCGCCAGCAGTGAGTACCCCATCGACGCAGGGGGGATCTATGGCTACACCTTC. Translation gives CASSEYPIDAGGIYGYTF.

In its sample, this clonotype was seen many times. V and J are TRBV10-3 and TRBJ1-5; D gene uncertain. The CDR3 sequence is 15 residues long. The germline V gene has CDR1 ENHRY and CDR2 SYGVKD. Trimming removed 3 bases at V and 1 base at J, with 10 bases between. CDR3 coding DNA: TGTGCCATCAGTGACGGTAACGGCAGCAATCAGCCCCAGCATTTT. Residues: CAISDGNGSNQPQHF.

At least ten counts were recorded for this clonotype. The rearrangement links TRBV6-1 to TRBJ1-1, with D unclear. V was clipped by 7 bases and J by 6 bases, with 18 bases between them. The CDR3 totals 14 residues. Looked up from germline, CDR1 is MNHNS and CDR2 is SASEGT. The CDR3 DNA reads TGTGCCAGCAACGTTAATATGATGGGCGCTGAAGCTTTCTTT. Translation gives CASNVNMMGAEAFF.

The chain carries TRBV19 and TRBJ2-3; weak D call: TRBD2 (6 bases). CDR3 length: 13 amino acids. Trimming took 8 bases from V and 1 from J, leaving 10 bases between them. Looked up from germline, CDR1 is LNHDA and CDR2 is SQIVND (reference sequence). Written as DNA, the CDR3 is TGTGCCAGTGGAGGGTTGGGCACAGATACGCAGTATTTT. This encodes CASGGLGTDTQYF.

The chain carries TRBV3-1 and TRBJ2-1, with D perhaps being TRBD1 or TRBD2 (5 bases each). Germline lookup yields CDR1 LGHDT and CDR2 YNNKEL (reference sequence). V lost 3 bases and J 2 bases, leaving 11 bases between the germline ends. The CDR3 contains 15 residues. CDR3 sequence (DNA): TGTGCCAGCAGCCAGGGTCGGGGCCCCTACAATGAGCAGTTCTTC. Residues: CASSQGRGPYNEQFF.

This clonotype was detected only a few times. This chain connects TRBV12-5 to TRBJ2-7; the D gene is possibly TRBD2 (5 bases). With 0 bases removed from V and 6 bases from J, the gap between germline ends came to 9 bases. The CDR3 runs to 13 residues. Germline assignment: CDR1 LGHNT and CDR2 FRNRAP. The CDR3 coding sequence is TGTGCTAGTGGTTTGGTAGTAGGGAGCGAGCAGTACTTC. Protein product: CASGLVVGSEQYF.

The CDR3 here is CASSYGGGLSSGNTIYF. Written as DNA, the CDR3 is TGTGCCAGCAGTTACGGTGGCGGGTTGAGCTCTGGAAACACCATATATTTT. The J gene is TRBJ1-3, the V gene TRBV6-5; the D is unclear. V dropped 2 bases and J dropped 0 bases, with 14 bases sitting between them. Germline V lookup: CDR1 MNHEY, CDR2 SVGAGI. CDR3 length: 17 residues.

This clonotype was detected ten times or more. This chain connects TRBV20-1 to TRBJ2-3; 12 bases are a match to TRBD2. The CDR3 runs to 19 residues. CDR1 and CDR2 from the germline V gene are DFQATT and SNEGSKA (reference sequence). The V and J ends lost 3 bases and 2 bases, in that order; junction bases with no gene match: 15. The CDR3 DNA reads TGCAGTGCTAGTCCGCTTTTTCTAGCGGGGGGGCCAGTCACAGATACGCAGTATTTT. Amino acids: CSASPLFLAGGPVTDTQYF.

V and J are TRBV29-1 and TRBJ2-2; 8 bases match TRBD1. Germline V gene sequence: CDR1 SQVTM, CDR2 ANQGSEA. Trimming at V came to 4 bases and at J to 5 bases, leaving 6 bases not matched to a gene. The CDR3 runs 14 residues. CDR3 loop: CSVAPGGRTGELFF. CDR3 sequence (DNA): TGCAGCGTTGCCCCAGGGGGCCGGACCGGGGAGCTGTTTTTT.

This clonotype has ten or more counts. This rearrangement joins TRBV3-1 to TRBJ2-7; D call uncertain. Germline CDR1 LGHDT, CDR2 YNNKEL (reference sequence). The length of the CDR3 is 14 residues. Trimming cost V 2 bases and J 4 bases, with 12 bases left between them. This CDR3 is CASSQTTASYEQYF. The CDR3, as DNA: TGTGCCAGCAGCCAAACTACCGCGAGTTACGAGCAGTACTTC.